Presented here are 14 T cell receptor beta chains from one specimen sequenced in a study of beta chain features in type 1 diabetes. Whole-study findings and limits: Among all four CD4+ subsets, Type 1 diabetes patients had TCRB CDR3s that were moderately but significantly shorter.

Antigens of these TCRs are unknown. The whole isolated RNA underwent reverse transcription, so sequencing captured expressed TCRB transcripts. The data were produced by immunoSEQ multiplex PCR, yet TCRdb's version contains in-frame clones alone and is incomplete. The sample has hundreds of thousands of clones; under 15% are singletons. Sequenced input: naive CD4+ T cells from blood. The receptors were sampled from a man aged 18 to 29 with type 1 diabetes.

The chain links TRBV5-6 to TRBJ1-1; 9 positions agree with TRBD1. This CDR3 comprises 16 residues. The J segment lost 5 bases and the V segment lost 3 bases, leaving 11 bases of the junction unmatched. Germline V gives CDR1 SGHDT, CDR2 YYEEEE. CDR3 in amino acids: CASSSEIRDRETEAFF. In DNA form, the CDR3 reads TGTGCCAGCAGCTCGGAGATCCGGGACAGGGAAACTGAAGCTTTCTTT. The full variable domain, completed using reference TRBV5-6 and TRBJ1-1, is DAGVTQSPTHLIKTRGQQVTLRCSPKSGHDTVSWYQQALGQGPQFIFQYYEEEERQRGNFPDRFSGHQFPNYSSELNVNALLLGDSALYLCASSSEIRDRETEAFFGQGTRLTVV.

This clone has a handful of counts. This chain joins TRBV9 and TRBJ2-3; D might be TRBD2 (6 bases). The V gene's germline CDR1 is SGDLS and CDR2 YYNGEE. The CDR3 totals 15 residues. V was clipped by 3 bases and J by 1 base, with 12 bases between them. CDR3 sequence reads: CASSALGGGTDTQYF. CDR3 DNA: TGTGCCAGCAGCGCCCTCGGGGGAGGCACAGATACGCAGTATTTT.

V and J are TRBV6-5 and TRBJ2-5; perhaps D is TRBD1 or TRBD2 (6 bases each). V lost 0 bases to trimming and J lost 4 bases, with 15 bases between them. The CDR3 totals 16 residues. Germline CDR1 reads MNHEY; CDR2 reads SVGAGI. The CDR3 reads CASSYSGGGQRETQYF. CDR3 nucleotide sequence: TGTGCCAGCAGTTACTCTGGAGGGGGACAAAGAGAGACCCAGTACTTC.

The CDR3 DNA follows: TGTGCCTGGACCCGACTGAAGGGCTACGAGCAGTACTTC. This codes for CAWTRLKGYEQYF. The chain uses TRBV30 and TRBJ2-7; D is unresolved. The CDR3 has 13 residues. From germline, CDR1 is GTSNPN and CDR2 SVGIG (reference sequence). Trimming took off 4 bases at V and 3 bases at J, with 13 bases between the two ends.

This clone came up a few times. The chain links TRBV11-3 to TRBJ1-1, with a tentative D call TRBD1 (6 bases). The germline gives CDR1 SGHNT, CDR2 YENEEA. The CDR3 runs to 14 residues. V was cut by 5 bases and J by 1 base, with 11 bases left in between. The DNA for the CDR3 is TGTGCCAGCAGCCGAGGACAGCCGAACACTGAAGCTTTCTTT. It translates to CASSRGQPNTEAFF.

A word on this clone: The same CDR3 also results from other DNA sequences found in this sample. This chain connects TRBV6-5 to TRBJ2-3; D remains ambiguous. Germline V gives CDR1 MNHEY, CDR2 SVGAGI. The CDR3 spans 12 residues. Trimming left V 0 bases short and J 5 bases short, with 3 bases between. The CDR3 region has the DNA TGTGCCAGCAGTTACTCAGGAGATACGCAGTATTTT. This translates into CASSYSGDTQYF.

The chain is built from TRBV7-3 and TRBJ2-2, with D possibly being TRBD2 (6 bases). V lost 2 bases and J 2 bases, leaving 12 bases between the germline ends. The CDR3 extends over 16 amino acids. Per germline, CDR1 SGHTA and CDR2 FQGTGA. This CDR3 reads CASSLVGLPNTGELFF. CDR3 coding DNA: TGTGCCAGCAGCTTAGTAGGACTACCTAACACCGGGGAGCTGTTTTTT.

Only a few counts were recorded for this clone. The V and J genes are TRBV30 and TRBJ1-1, with D possibly matching TRBD1 (5 bases). V dropped 0 bases and J dropped 5 bases, with 19 bases sitting between them. This CDR3 is built from 16 residues. Germline CDR1 reads GTSNPN; CDR2 reads SVGIG (reference sequence). The CDR3, as DNA: TGTGCCTGGAGTGTACTTGGAGGGACCGGAGGTACTGAAGCTTTCTTT. Protein: CAWSVLGGTGGTEAFF. The whole variable domain, remainder taken from reference TRBV30 and TRBJ1-1, is SQTIHQWPATLVQPVGSPLSLECTVEGTSNPNLYWYRQAAGRGLQLLFYSVGIGQISSEVPQNLSASRPQDRQFILSSKKLLLSDSGFYLCAWSVLGGTGGTEAFFGQGTRLTVV.

The rearrangement links TRBV19 to TRBJ2-7, with no clear D. The CDR3 loop spans 13 amino acids. From germline, CDR1 is LNHDA and CDR2 SQIVND (reference sequence). V lost 4 bases to trimming and J lost 1 base, with 8 bases between them. CDR3 coding DNA: TGTGCCAGTAGTAGGAGCCAGTCCTACGAGCAGTACTTC. Its translation: CASSRSQSYEQYF.

The chain carries TRBV10-3 and TRBJ2-1; 9 bases are shared with TRBD2. V shed 10 bases and J 5 bases; nucleotides not matched to a gene: 6. This CDR3 comprises 13 residues. CDR1 is ENHRY and CDR2 is SYGVKD in the germline V gene. Here the CDR3 DNA reads TGTGCCACAATTAGCGGGGGAGACAATGAGCAGTTCTTC. Its translation: CATISGGDNEQFF.

This clone was counted a few times. The same CDR3 is also encoded by other DNA sequences in this sample. J is TRBJ1-1 and V is TRBV2, with D perhaps TRBD1 (5 bases). Germline CDR1 reads SNHLY; CDR2 reads FYNNEI. V gave up 4 bases and J gave up 5 bases, with 8 bases separating them. This CDR3 contains 12 residues. The CDR3 loop reads CASSGAGTEAFF. As DNA, the CDR3 is TGTGCCAGCAGTGGGGCAGGGACTGAAGCTTTCTTT. Together with reference TRBV2 and TRBJ1-1, the CDR3 gives the full variable domain: EPEVTQTPSHQVTQMGQEVILRCVPISNHLYFYWYRQILGQKVEFLVSFYNNEISEKSEIFDDQFSVERPDGSNFTLKIRSTKLEDSAMYFCASSGAGTEAFFGQGTRLTVV.

The chain uses TRBV4-2 and TRBJ1-6, with TRBD1 as a possible D gene (5 bases). The germline V gene has CDR1 LGHNA and CDR2 YNFKEQ. CDR3 length: 14 amino acids. Trimming removed 3 bases at V and 12 bases at J, with 15 bases between. CDR3 sequence (DNA): TGTGCCAGCAGCCACGACCGAGGGGATCGACCCCTCCACTTT. It codes for CASSHDRGDRPLHF.

The chain has TRBV4-1 and TRBJ1-2, with 11 bases that match TRBD1. CDR3 length: 16 amino acids. V trimming: 1 base; J trimming: 5 bases; junction bases outside the gene matches: 6. Germline assignment: CDR1 MGHRA and CDR2 YSYEKL. Here the CDR3 reads CASSQGTGGPMYGYTF. In DNA, the CDR3 is TGCGCCAGCAGCCAAGGGACAGGGGGCCCGATGTATGGCTACACCTTC.

The chain links TRBV2 to TRBJ2-1; 9 nucleotides agree with TRBD2. Germline-derived CDR1 and CDR2 are SNHLY and FYNNEI. Losses at the gene ends were 6 bases for V and 7 bases for J; bases not matched to a gene: 16. This CDR3 has 17 amino acids. The CDR3 sequence is CASSLEQRGAGWNEQFF. In DNA form, the CDR3 reads TGTGCCAGCAGCCTGGAACAGCGGGGGGCCGGGTGGAATGAGCAGTTCTTC.